Listed below are T cell receptor beta chains from one sample, sequenced in a study of tumor and adjacent non-tumor tissue in lung cancer. TCRdb re-called the multiplex PCR reads through MiXCR, storing one row per CDR3 protein. This table holds around 79,000 distinct CDR3 sequences, roughly 72% found once. The sequenced sample consisted of lung tumor tissue. These receptors were obtained from a woman aged 40 to 55 with non-small cell lung cancer. Both conserved end residues are trimmed from each CDR3. Fields, in order: CDR3 protein, V gene, J gene.

CDR3aa: ASSYGAAQETQY; v_gene: TRBV6-5; j_gene: TRBJ2-5
CDR3aa: ASSLIEAAGTSGQPF; v_gene: TRBV10-2; j_gene: TRBJ2-2
CDR3aa: ASSEMTPAN; v_gene: TRBV6-1; j_gene: TRBJ1-2
CDR3aa: ASQGRSSYNVQL; v_gene: TRBV5-4; j_gene: TRBJ2-1
CDR3aa: VGSLALTPGGYT; v_gene: TRBV5-8; j_gene: TRBJ1-2
CDR3aa: SVTSGFSYKEQF; v_gene: TRBV29-1; j_gene: TRBJ2-1
CDR3aa: SVEELGGNYGYT; v_gene: TRBV29-1; j_gene: TRBJ1-2
CDR3aa: SVADNGHF; v_gene: TRBV29-1; j_gene: TRBJ2-1
CDR3aa: ASNPGDANEQF; v_gene: TRBV5-4; j_gene: TRBJ2-1
CDR3aa: ASSQQWSGGTTYEQY; v_gene: TRBV6-6; j_gene: TRBJ2-7